These 10 T cell receptor beta chains were sequenced from one sample in a study of T-cell reconstitution after alpha-beta-depleted transplantation in children. The authors prepared the TCRbeta library with unique molecular identifiers. From the PCR reads, TCRdb called clonotypes with MiXCR, one entry per CDR3 protein. The repertoire has 300,000 or so distinct CDR3 sequences, 9.9% of them found once; the top ten carry 10%. Sequencing was performed on PBMCs from the stem cell graft donor, taken from the stem cell graft. These receptors were taken from a human donor who donated a stem cell graft to a child with SCID.

V is TRBV2 and J is TRBJ2-4, with 7 positions matching TRBD2. The trim removed 5 bases at V and 0 bases at J, leaving 4 bases unmatched. CDR3 length equals 15 residues. Germline values: CDR1 SNHLY, CDR2 FYNNEI. CDR3 sequence (DNA): TGTGCCAGCAGTTGGGGACTATTAGCCAAAAACATTCAGTACTTC. This codes for CASSWGLLAKNIQYF.

This clonotype was seen a few times. The chain joins TRBV27 to TRBJ2-7; 7 positions match TRBD2. V shed 3 bases, J shed 0 bases, and the junction held 5 bases outside the gene matches. CDR3 size: 15 residues. Germline values: CDR1 MNHEY, CDR2 SMNVEV (reference sequence). In DNA form, the CDR3 reads TGTGCCAGCAGTTTGGGGGGGGGGATCTCCTACGAGCAGTACTTC. Its translation is CASSLGGGISYEQYF.

The chain couples TRBV5-6 to TRBJ2-1; perhaps D is TRBD1 or TRBD2 (6 bases each). The germline V gene has CDR1 SGHDT and CDR2 YYEEEE. The ends were cut back, 4 bases at V and 9 bases at J, with 14 bases in the middle. This CDR3 region has 13 residues. CDR3 nucleotides: TGTGCCAGCAGCATTGGGGGGCGAGGTGAGCAGTTCTTC. It specifies CASSIGGRGEQFF. The full variable domain, its missing parts supplied by reference TRBV5-6 and TRBJ2-1, is DAGVTQSPTHLIKTRGQQVTLRCSPKSGHDTVSWYQQALGQGPQFIFQYYEEEERQRGNFPDRFSGHQFPNYSSELNVNALLLGDSALYLCASSIGGRGEQFFGPGTRLTVL.

The table lists this clonotype with a few counts. This sequence joins TRBV12-3 or TRBV12-4 and TRBJ2-1; unclear D gene. This CDR3 region has 13 residues. The V end was cut by 3 bases, the J end by 5 bases, with 8 bases between. The CDR3 DNA reads TGTGCCAGCAGTTTGTCCACAAACAATGAGCAGTTCTTC. It codes for CASSLSTNNEQFF.

Only a few counts were recorded for this clonotype. This sequence joins TRBV7-2 and TRBJ1-1; no firm D call. Germline lookup yields CDR1 SGHTA and CDR2 FQGNSA. The CDR3 covers 12 residues. Trimming took 6 bases from V and 1 from J, leaving 6 bases between them. This CDR3 is CASSWENTEAFF. CDR3 DNA: TGTGCCAGCAGTTGGGAGAACACTGAAGCTTTCTTT. Variable domain in full (rest from reference TRBV7-2 and TRBJ1-1): GAGVSQSPSNKVTEKGKDVELRCDPISGHTALYWYRQSLGQGLEFLIYFQGNSAPDKSGLPSDRFSAERTGGSVSTLTIQRTQQEDSAVYLCASSWENTEAFFGQGTRLTVV.

The CDR3 protein is CASSVRDAAYEQYF. The CDR3 DNA is TGCGCCAGCAGCGTCCGGGACGCAGCCTACGAGCAGTACTTC. The chain is built from TRBV5-1 and TRBJ2-7; D tentatively fits TRBD1 or TRBD2 (5 bases each). Deletions cut 4 bases from V and 2 bases from J, with 13 bases between. The germline V gene has CDR1 SGHRS and CDR2 YFSETQ. The CDR3 spans 14 residues.

Many counts were recorded for this clonotype. J is TRBJ2-7 and V is TRBV20-1, with TRBD2 matching over 8 bases. The junction had 6 bases not matched to a gene; V was cut back by 0 bases and J by 2 bases. The CDR3 is 15 residues long. Per germline, CDR1 DFQATT and CDR2 SNEGSKA (reference sequence). For the CDR3, the DNA is TGCAGTGCTAGAGATCTTTCCGGGGGGGCCTACGAGCAGTACTTC. Amino acids: CSARDLSGGAYEQYF.

There are a few counts of this clonotype. The CDR3, as DNA: TGTGCCAGCAGCCAAGATCAACGGGGGGCGCAGGAGCTGTTTTTT. Translation: CASSQDQRGAQELFF. The rearrangement links TRBV3-1 to TRBJ2-2, with D possibly being TRBD2 (7 bases). From germline, CDR1 is LGHDT and CDR2 YNNKEL (reference sequence). This CDR3 is 15 amino acids long. V was cut by 0 bases and J by 10 bases, with 15 bases left in between. Using reference TRBV3-1 and TRBJ2-2 for the parts outside the CDR3, the full variable domain is DTAVSQTPKYLVTQMGNDKSIKCEQNLGHDTMYWYKQDSKKFLKIMFSYNNKELIINETVPNRFSPKSPDKAHLNLHINSLELGDSAVYFCASSQDQRGAQELFFGEGSRLTVL.

A few counts support this clonotype. The chain uses TRBV12-3 or TRBV12-4 and TRBJ2-5; D unclear. CDR3 length: 12 residues. V lost 6 bases to trimming and J lost 5 bases, with 10 bases between them. CDR3 DNA sequence: TGTGCCAGCAGCCGGCTGTTGGAGACCCAGTACTTC. Translation gives CASSRLLETQYF.

This chain uses TRBV6-5 with TRBJ2-1, with D tentatively TRBD2 (7 bases). The germline V gene encodes CDR1 MNHEY and CDR2 SVGAGI. V shed 0 bases and J shed 7 bases, with 16 bases lying between them. The CDR3 length is 16 residues. CDR3 in DNA: TGTGCCAGCAGTTACTCGGGTAGGGGGGGGCGGAATGAGCAGTTCTTC. This translates into CASSYSGRGGRNEQFF.